A selection of T cell receptor beta chains follows, all from one sample in a study of persistence of HIV-infected CD4 T cells. The method was immunoSEQ multiplex PCR; TCRdb's version includes in-frame clones alone and lacks a portion of them. The data contain about 33,000 clones, roughly 80% of them singletons. No antigen has been assigned to these receptors. The specimen was CD4+ T cells sorted from PBMCs after 18-hour stimulation, collected from a patient who received antiretroviral therapy. These receptors came from an adult man with HIV who was CMV-seropositive. CDR3s include the opening cysteine and the closing phenylalanine or tryptophan. D genes are given only for firm matches. Size is stated for part of the rows, as once, few or many counts, or as a class when the clone is expanded.

V gene	CDR3 length	J gene	D gene	clone size	CDR3 protein	CDR3 DNA
TRBV24-1	12	TRBJ2-3	.	.	CATSDPADTQYF	TGTGCCACCAGTGATCCAGCAGATACGCAGTATTTT
TRBV5-5	15	TRBJ1-5	.	.	CASSLNTQTNQPQHF	TGTGCCAGCAGCTTGAACACCCAGACCAATCAGCCCCAGCATTTT
TRBV5-1	13	TRBJ1-3	.	.	CASSLGGGNTIYF	TGCGCCAGCAGCCTGGGGGGTGGAAACACCATATATTTT
TRBV18	15	TRBJ1-6	.	.	CASSLGSAGNSPLHF	TGTGCCAGCTCCCTCGGGTCGGCGGGAAATTCACCCCTCCACTTT
TRBV6-5	15	TRBJ2-7	.	.	CASSSLRRWGYEQYF	TGTGCCAGCAGTTCCCTGCGCAGGTGGGGCTACGAGCAGTACTTC
TRBV4-1	15	TRBJ2-2	.	.	CASSQGLRGTGELFF	TGCGCCAGCAGCCAAGGTCTAAGGGGAACCGGGGAGCTGTTTTTT
TRBV6-4	13	TRBJ2-7	TRBD1	.	CASSVDRDTEQYF	TGTGCCAGCAGTGTAGACAGGGACACCGAGCAGTACTTC
TRBV5-6	14	TRBJ1-2	TRBD1	once	CASSSGQGAYGYTF	TGTGCCAGCAGCTCGGGACAGGGGGCCTATGGCTACACCTTC
TRBV7-3	15	TRBJ2-3	.	.	CASSLLGRETDTQYF	TGTGCCAGCAGCTTACTCGGCAGGGAAACAGATACGCAGTATTTT
TRBV18	15	TRBJ2-2	.	.	CASSAMTGSTGELFF	TGTGCCAGCTCGGCTATGACAGGTTCCACCGGGGAGCTGTTTTTT
TRBV2	13	TRBJ2-5	TRBD2	.	CASRPSGGETQYF	TGTGCCAGCAGACCGAGCGGGGGGGAGACCCAGTACTTC
TRBV5-1	13	TRBJ1-2	TRBD1	once	CASSLAAQGALAF	TGCGCCAGCAGCTTGGCGGCCCAGGGGGCCCTCGCGTTC
TRBV18	15	TRBJ1-2	.	.	CASSPLVAGKYGYTF	TGTGCCAGCTCACCACTGGTAGCGGGGAAGTATGGCTACACCTTC
TRBV6-1	18	TRBJ2-3	TRBD1	.	CASSAGTGGGRGTDTQYF	TGTGCCAGCAGTGCCGGGACAGGGGGCGGAAGGGGCACAGATACGCAGTATTTT
TRBV5-1	15	TRBJ1-1	.	.	CASSPVQGGRTEAFF	TGCGCCAGCAGCCCAGTTCAGGGAGGGAGAACTGAAGCTTTCTTT
TRBV27	15	TRBJ2-2	.	.	CASSYGGGRTGELFF	TGTGCCAGCAGTTATGGCGGGGGCCGAACCGGGGAGCTGTTTTTT
TRBV5-4	15	TRBJ2-2	.	.	CASSPGSGGTGELFF	TGTGCCAGCAGCCCGGGAAGCGGAGGGACCGGGGAGCTGTTTTTT
TRBV10-2	14	TRBJ1-5	.	.	CASSNTGPGQPQHF	TGCGCCAGCAGTAACACAGGGCCTGGTCAGCCCCAGCATTTT
TRBV28	15	TRBJ2-3	TRBD2	.	CASSLVAGTTDTQYF	TGTGCCAGCAGTTTAGTAGCGGGGACCACAGATACGCAGTATTTT
TRBV5-6	16	TRBJ1-1	.	.	CASSLTTPWENTEAFF	TGTGCCAGCAGTCTGACGACACCCTGGGAGAACACTGAAGCTTTCTTT
TRBV7-2	15	TRBJ1-3	.	once	CASSLVLGSQNTIYF	TGTGCCAGCAGCTTAGTCCTTGGGTCTCAGAACACCATATATTTT
TRBV7-2	14	TRBJ2-7	.	.	CASSYGPSSYEQYF	TGTGCCAGCAGCTACGGTCCCAGCTCCTACGAGCAGTACTTC
TRBV15	13	TRBJ1-2	.	.	CATSRAQSGGYTF	TGTGCCACCAGCAGAGCCCAAAGTGGTGGCTACACCTTC
TRBV19	13	TRBJ2-1	.	.	CATPRGTYNEQFF	TGTGCCACCCCGAGGGGGACATACAATGAGCAGTTCTTC
TRBV9	16	TRBJ2-6	.	.	CASSPYQGGGANVLTF	TGTGCCAGCAGCCCCTATCAGGGTGGCGGGGCCAACGTCCTGACTTTC
TRBV6-5	14	TRBJ1-2	TRBD1	.	CASRYSGQEYGYTF	TGTGCCAGCAGATACTCGGGACAGGAGTATGGCTACACCTTC
TRBV10-3	13	TRBJ2-7	.	.	CAISRFLPYEQYF	TGTGCCATCAGTCGATTCCTCCCCTACGAGCAGTACTTC
TRBV3-1/TRBV3-2	16	TRBJ2-2	TRBD2	.	CASGAGGFANTGELFF	TGTGCCAGTGGAGCGGGGGGGTTCGCGAACACCGGGGAGCTGTTTTTT
TRBV6-5	12	TRBJ2-7	.	.	CASSYPGYEQYF	TGTGCCAGCAGTTACCCAGGCTACGAGCAGTACTTC
TRBV3-1/TRBV3-2	14	TRBJ1-2	.	.	CASSLPGLNYGYTF	TGTGCCAGCAGCCTCCCCGGCCTTAACTATGGCTACACCTTC
TRBV6-2/TRBV6-3	18	TRBJ2-5	TRBD2	.	CASSYGRLAGGPQETQYF	TGTGCCAGCAGTTATGGGCGTCTAGCGGGGGGACCTCAGGAGACCCAGTACTTC
TRBV25-1	16	TRBJ2-6	.	.	CASSYAAAPGANVLTF	TGTGCCAGCAGTTATGCTGCAGCGCCTGGGGCCAACGTCCTGACTTTC
TRBV5-1	16	TRBJ2-1	TRBD2	.	CASSSGLAGGYNEQFF	TGCGCCAGCAGCTCCGGACTAGCGGGGGGATACAATGAGCAGTTCTTC
TRBV4-3	16	TRBJ2-4	TRBD2	.	CASSQEPRLAGSIQYF	TGCGCCAGCAGCCAAGAGCCCCGGCTAGCGGGGAGCATTCAGTACTTC
TRBV3-1/TRBV3-2	14	TRBJ2-2	TRBD1	.	CASSYGQGVGELFF	TGTGCCAGCAGCTACGGACAGGGGGTAGGGGAGCTGTTTTTT
TRBV7-6	13	TRBJ1-2	.	once	CASSFPGNYGYTF	TGTGCCAGCAGCTTTCCCGGCAACTATGGCTACACCTTC
TRBV5-4	15	TRBJ2-1	TRBD1	.	CASSSRQGANNEQFF	TGTGCCAGCAGCTCGAGACAGGGGGCAAACAATGAGCAGTTCTTC
TRBV9	15	TRBJ2-5	TRBD1	once	CASSLRQGAGETQYF	TGTGCCAGCAGCTTAAGACAGGGGGCAGGAGAGACCCAGTACTTC
TRBV3-1/TRBV3-2	14	TRBJ1-5	TRBD1	.	CASSFQGGNQPQHF	TGTGCCAGCAGCTTCCAGGGGGGCAATCAGCCCCAGCATTTT
TRBV29-1	12	TRBJ1-1	.	.	CSVGVGSTEAFF	TGCAGCGTTGGGGTAGGAAGTACTGAAGCTTTCTTT
TRBV6-4	17	TRBJ2-2	TRBD2	.	CASSVSSGGANTGELFF	TGTGCCAGCAGTGTGTCTAGCGGGGGGGCGAACACCGGGGAGCTGTTTTTT
TRBV6-6	15	TRBJ2-7	TRBD1	.	CASSYSAGGPYEQYF	TGTGCCAGCAGTTACTCGGCAGGGGGTCCCTACGAGCAGTACTTC
TRBV7-2	16	TRBJ1-2	TRBD1	.	CASSPRQGGINYGYTF	TGTGCCAGCAGCCCCCGACAGGGAGGGATAAACTATGGCTACACCTTC
TRBV4-1	16	TRBJ1-1	.	.	CASSQDMRGGYTEAFF	TGCGCCAGCAGCCAAGATATGCGGGGCGGCTACACTGAAGCTTTCTTT
TRBV9	13	TRBJ2-7	.	.	CASSVTTGSEQYF	TGTGCCAGCAGCGTAACTACAGGGAGCGAGCAGTACTTC
TRBV7-9	14	TRBJ2-3	TRBD1	.	CASSFRDRGTTQYF	TGTGCCAGCAGCTTCCGGGACAGGGGTACTACGCAGTATTTT
TRBV9	15	TRBJ1-1	.	.	CASSVGAERNTEAFF	TGTGCCAGCAGCGTAGGGGCCGAAAGGAACACTGAAGCTTTCTTT
TRBV7-9	14	TRBJ2-3	.	.	CASSPRGSTDTQYF	TGTGCCAGCAGCCCTAGGGGGTCCACAGATACGCAGTATTTT
TRBV6-5	14	TRBJ2-3	.	.	CASSLQGSTDTQYF	TGTGCCAGCAGTCTCCAGGGGTCCACAGATACGCAGTATTTT
TRBV10-3	16	TRBJ2-1	.	.	CAISPTGAGGNNEQFF	TGTGCCATCAGCCCTACAGGGGCGGGGGGAAACAATGAGCAGTTCTTC
TRBV3-1/TRBV3-2	15	TRBJ2-5	.	few	CASSQGFGGGETQYF	TGTGCCAGCAGCCAAGGGTTTGGTGGGGGAGAGACCCAGTACTTC
TRBV5-6	13	TRBJ1-1	.	.	CASSLGTLWQAFF	TGTGCCAGCAGCCTCGGGACTCTATGGCAAGCTTTCTTT
TRBV2	15	TRBJ1-1	TRBD1	.	CASSRRQGLNTEAFF	TGTGCCAGCAGTAGAAGACAGGGGTTGAACACTGAAGCTTTCTTT